The T cell receptor beta chain under discussion was sequenced for a study of Ad26.COV2.S vaccination and SARS-CoV-2 variants. About the research overall: COV1001, an Ad26.COV2.S trial, supplied this vaccine-arm donor. In the study, Ad26.COV2.S was injected intramuscularly once, or twice 56 days apart.

Study-level results: Recipients given vaccine exceeded placebo recipients in spike-specific TCR breadth.

In regard to this clone: As yet, its antigen is unknown.

The treatment: around 19 received Ad26.COV2.S at low or high dose, single or two shots; roughly 5 received placebo; per-sample allocation not given. Samples were taken on day 63 after the first vaccine or placebo injection. Assay used: immunoSEQ multiplex PCR; TCRdb lists only in-frame clones, some missing. The table shows 300,000 to 350,000 clones, with 85% to 90% occurring only once. The material was peripheral blood, obtained in a trial of Ad26.COV2.S vaccine versus placebo. The sequence derives from a person between 18 and 65 years old who received the Ad26.COV2.S COVID-19 vaccine or a placebo.

CDR3 nucleotide sequence: TGTGCCAGTAGTTACAGGGAGAGCAATCAGCCCCAGCATTTT. The encoded protein is CASSYRESNQPQHF. The rearrangement joins TRBV19 to TRBJ1-5; D possibly corresponds to TRBD1 (6 bases). Trimming removed 5 bases from V and 1 base from J, with 9 bases in between. This CDR3 has 14 amino acids. Per the germline V gene, CDR1 is LNHDA and CDR2 is SQIVND (reference sequence).